This entry features one TCR beta chain sequence. Clones were read by immunoSEQ multiplex PCR, and TCRdb kept only the in-frame ones, dropping some. The repertoire holds more than 550,000 clones, with around 87% as singletons. This sample was included in a study of shared T cell receptors in the human thymus. Germline CDR1 is MDHEN and CDR2 is SYDVKM. There are 16 residues in the CDR3. V lost 3 bases, J lost 5 bases, and 19 bases lay in between. These data also formed part of another study, on human thymus T cells.

The sequence came from a boy younger than two with a congenital heart defect. The J gene is TRBJ1-2, the V gene TRBV28; D unresolved. The sequenced sample consisted of thymocytes. In DNA form, the CDR3 reads TGTGCCAGCAGTTTGATGGAAACAGCCCACAATTATGGCTACACCTTC. Its translation: CASSLMETAHNYGYTF.